One sample yielded the 13 T cell receptor beta chains listed below, sequenced in a study of T cell responses to AZD1222 COVID-19 vaccine (dated by TCRdb to the early 2020s). Libraries were made using the immunoSEQ multiplex PCR assay. The table was pulled from immuneACCESS by TCRdb, which kept in-frame rearrangements only. Such tables lose some clones; where checked, under half of the loss comes from unresolved V genes, and the rest has no known cause. For this sample there are over 150,000 clones; about nine tenths appear just once. Roughly 3.1% of the sample is held by the ten biggest clonotypes. The time point label, read with the paper, signifies: baseline before first vaccination. Sequencing was performed on peripheral blood, taken on day 0 of AZD1222 vaccination. The source is an adult in good health.

J is TRBJ2-7 and V is TRBV18; no reliable D call. Germline CDR1 reads KGHSH; CDR2 reads LQKENI. This CDR3 comprises 12 residues. Between the trimmed V and J ends, which lost 5 bases and 2 bases, there was a span of 7 bases. The CDR3 DNA sequence: TGTGCCAGCTCATCAGAGACCTACGAGCAGTACTTC. It translates to CASSSETYEQYF.

The V gene is TRBV14, the J gene TRBJ2-2; TRBD1 matches at 7 bases. Germline CDR1 reads SGHDN; CDR2 reads FVKESK. The CDR3 runs 17 residues. J lost 3 bases, V lost 6 bases, and 13 bases had no gene match. This CDR3 is CASRFQTGELDTGELFF. For the CDR3, the DNA is TGTGCCAGCAGGTTCCAAACAGGGGAACTCGACACCGGGGAGCTGTTTTTT. Supplemented by reference TRBV14 and TRBJ2-2, the full variable domain reads EAGVTQFPSHSVIEKGQTVTLRCDPISGHDNLYWYRRVMGKEIKFLLHFVKESKQDESGMPNNRFLAERTGGTYSTLKVQPAELEDSGVYFCASRFQTGELDTGELFFGEGSRLTVL.

The rearrangement links TRBV3-1 (or the pseudogene TRBV3-2) to TRBJ2-2; D unresolved. The CDR3 spans 18 residues. V shed 3 bases and J shed 3 bases, with 20 bases lying between them. Germline loops: CDR1 LGHDT, CDR2 YNNKEL (reference sequence). The CDR3 loop is CASSHDSPGPMDTGELFF. The CDR3 nucleotides are TGTGCCAGCAGCCACGACTCCCCGGGCCCTATGGACACCGGGGAGCTGTTTTTT.

This rearrangement joins TRBV5-4 to TRBJ2-1; 10 positions match TRBD2. The V and J ends lost 3 bases and 10 bases, in that order; junction bases with no gene match: 13. The CDR3 extends over 16 amino acids. Germline loops: CDR1 SGHNT, CDR2 YYREEE (reference sequence). The CDR3 reads CASSWTSAGGPEEQFF. The CDR3 DNA reads as TGTGCCAGCAGCTGGACCTCAGCGGGGGGGCCGGAAGAGCAGTTCTTC.

The rearrangement joins TRBV7-2 to TRBJ1-6, with D hard to call. Trimming took off 1 base at V and 8 bases at J, with 12 bases between the two ends. CDR3 length: 15 amino acids. The V gene's germline CDR1 is SGHTA and CDR2 FQGNSA. The CDR3 loop is CASSLDGRRHSPLHF. DNA for the CDR3: TGTGCCAGCAGCTTAGATGGGAGACGCCATTCACCCCTCCACTTT. Full variable domain (missing parts from reference TRBV7-2 and TRBJ1-6): GAGVSQSPSNKVTEKGKDVELRCDPISGHTALYWYRQSLGQGLEFLIYFQGNSAPDKSGLPSDRFSAERTGGSVSTLTIQRTQQEDSAVYLCASSLDGRRHSPLHFGNGTRLTVT.

The V call is TRBV10-3, the J call TRBJ2-2, with 7 positions matching TRBD2. The CDR3 is 17 residues long. CDR1 ENHRY and CDR2 SYGVKD come from the germline V gene. V lost 2 bases and J lost 4; bases outside the gene matches: 10. CDR3 loop: CAISEPPTSPSTGELFF. The CDR3 nucleotides are TGTGCCATCAGTGAGCCGCCGACTAGCCCCTCCACCGGGGAGCTGTTTTTT.

V and J are TRBV9 and TRBJ1-1; the D gene is possibly TRBD1 (5 bases). With 0 bases removed from V and 4 bases from J, the gap between germline ends came to 13 bases. This CDR3 has 15 amino acids. From germline, CDR1 is SGDLS and CDR2 YYNGEE. In DNA, the CDR3 is TGTGCCAGCAGCGTAGTTAAGGCAGGGAGCACTGAAGCTTTCTTT. It is translated as CASSVVKAGSTEAFF. The variable domain in full, with the rest retrieved from reference TRBV9 and TRBJ1-1, is DSGVTQTPKHLITATGQRVTLRCSPRSGDLSVYWYQQSLDQGLQFLIQYYNGEERAKGNILERFSAQQFPDLHSELNLSSLELGDSALYFCASSVVKAGSTEAFFGQGTRLTVV.

V usage is TRBV9 and J usage is TRBJ1-4; D is perhaps TRBD1 (6 bases). Germline assignment: CDR1 SGDLS and CDR2 YYNGEE. Trimming took 7 bases from V and 4 from J, leaving 17 bases between them. This CDR3 comprises 15 residues. The CDR3 DNA is TGTGCCAGCTCAGACGGGGGCCAGGATAATGAAAAACTGTTTTTT. Translating gives CASSDGGQDNEKLFF. The complete variable domain, with remaining parts taken from reference TRBV9 and TRBJ1-4, reads DSGVTQTPKHLITATGQRVTLRCSPRSGDLSVYWYQQSLDQGLQFLIQYYNGEERAKGNILERFSAQQFPDLHSELNLSSLELGDSALYFCASSDGGQDNEKLFFGSGTQLSVL.

The chain combines TRBV11-3 with TRBJ1-1; 8 bases are shared with TRBD1. This CDR3 spans 12 amino acids. Per germline, CDR1 SGHNT and CDR2 YENEEA. After removal of 5 bases from V and 11 bases from J, the junction contained 7 bases not matched to a gene. The CDR3 DNA sequence: TGTGCCAGCAGCATCGTCAGGACAGGGGCTTTCTTT. Its translation is CASSIVRTGAFF.

The rearrangement joins TRBV5-1 to TRBJ2-7; D ambiguous. The germline V gene has CDR1 SGHRS and CDR2 YFSETQ. The CDR3 is 13 amino acids. The V and J ends lost 0 bases and 4 bases respectively, with 8 bases between them. As DNA, the CDR3 is TGCGCCAGCAGCTTGGCCGTGGAATACGAGCAGTACTTC. It codes for CASSLAVEYEQYF. Filled out from reference TRBV5-1 and TRBJ2-7, the complete variable domain reads KAGVTQTPRYLIKTRGQQVTLSCSPISGHRSVSWYQQTPGQGLQFLFEYFSETQRNKGNFPGRFSGRQFSNSRSEMNVSTLELGDSALYLCASSLAVEYEQYFGPGTRLTVT.

The rearrangement uses TRBV18 and TRBJ2-1; D gene ambiguous. V was trimmed by 6 bases and J by 6 bases, leaving 9 bases between them. The CDR3 is 12 amino acids. CDR1 and CDR2 (germline): KGHSH, LQKENI. The CDR3 DNA is TGTGCCAGCTCGGATACAGCCAATGAGCAGTTCTTC. Protein sequence: CASSDTANEQFF.

J is TRBJ2-7 and V is TRBV7-3; a weak D match, TRBD2 (6 bases). Trimming stripped 3 bases from V and 4 bases from J, with 19 bases between. CDR3 length: 16 amino acids. Germline-derived CDR1 and CDR2 are SGHTA and FQGTGA. This CDR3 is CASSFGLASAGYEQYF. The DNA of the CDR3 is TGTGCCAGCAGCTTCGGTCTAGCGTCGGCGGGATACGAGCAGTACTTC.

The chain uses TRBV3-1 (or the pseudogene TRBV3-2) and TRBJ2-7, with 9 bases matching TRBD1. V lost 5 bases, J lost 3 bases, and 2 bases stayed unmatched. This CDR3 is 13 amino acids long. Per germline, CDR1 LGHDT and CDR2 YNNKEL (reference sequence). CDR3 in DNA: TGTGCCAGCAGCGGGACAGGGAACTACGAGCAGTACTTC. Encoded protein: CASSGTGNYEQYF.